This TCR beta chain was obtained from a study of T and B cells in COVID-19 patients (dated by TCRdb to the early 2020s). About the study as a whole: Using TRB and IGH repertoire sequencing of peripheral blood, the study characterized adaptive immunity in COVID-19 patients who had active infection or had recovered. A recovered cohort included over 15 patients who provided 20 samples, and most of these patients had mild to moderate COVID-19 treated on an outpatient basis. A median age of roughly 35 years was recorded in the recovered cohort versus approximately 70 years in the active-infection cohort. In the active-infection cohort, about 65% of the roughly 20 patients were critically ill and required mechanical ventilation or ECMO. In the active-infection cohort, about 90% of the 20 patients had comorbidities linked to unfavorable COVID-19 outcome. Over 7 million TCR sequences were analysed from a TCR and BCR sequence repository that comprised some 40 patients and 65 to 75 time points. A couple of patients belonged to both the recovered and active cohorts because samples were available from active disease and after recovery. For the repertoire analyses, the comparison was an age-matched reference group of about 36 healthy donors who were negative for COVID-19 antibodies. As many as 9 follow-up blood samples were taken per patient, and some of the samples covered different disease stages within the same individual.

The reads were generated on an Illumina MiSeq. Multiplex PCR with BIOMED2 TRB-A/B primer pools was used to amplify TRB rearrangements. Illumina-compatible adapters and 7-nucleotide sample barcodes were attached to the amplicons through two consecutive PCRs. Phusion HS II polymerase was used for all library PCRs. Amplicons were gel-purified with the NucleoSpin Gel and PCR Clean-up kit, quantified on Qubit, and pooled at approximately 4 nM. Before Illumina next-generation sequencing, the quality of the amplicon pool was assessed on an Agilent 2100 Bioanalyzer. The paper's data handling went like this. Annotation of TRB rearrangements was performed with MiXCR 3.0.8 using the default MiXCR reference library. Non-productive reads and sequences with fewer than 2 reads were excluded, and each unique CDR3 nucleotide sequence counted as one clone. R 3.5.1 was used to calculate clonality, diversity, richness and V-J gene usage. GLIPH2 was used to cluster TCRs by CDR3 similarity, and OLGA was used to calculate generation probabilities. Only GLIPH2 clusters containing at least four unique TCR clonotypes present in at least three individuals were kept. TCRdb reprocessed the public reads (quality trimming at Q25 with fastp, clone calling with MiXCR) and kept in-frame beta chains. Each CDR3 protein gets just one entry, which takes the most common genes and DNA from the rows behind it. It is TCRdb's table, rather than the study itself, that gives the V and J calls and clone size. The sample records 6,500 to 10,000 distinct CDR3 sequences, approximately 30% of which are singletons. The ten biggest clones cover 15% to 20% of the sample.

A note on this clonotype: The clone's antigen remains unknown. The junction does not match germline at one end; this may be a read error.

TRB repertoires were amplified from 250-500 ng of genomic DNA extracted from blood. What the research found in general, with its limitations: The size of the cohort was considered insufficient for assessing HLA contributions to COVID-19 susceptibility or severity. It was stated that prospective validation of the reported TCR clusters was required before the clusters could be put to clinical use. TRB repertoires were found to be highly clonal in active COVID-19, whereas diversity and richness at recovery were found to rise above healthy donor levels. A total of fewer than 2,500 TCR clusters were exclusive to the recovered cohort, and 31 of those clusters were low-pGen clusters. Blood samples from mildly ill patients during symptoms and early samples from severe cases were scarce. Strongly skewed TRBV/TRBJ gene usage was reported in patients with COVID-19. Specific T cell subsets (CD4+/Treg/CD8+) and sorted SARS-CoV-2-responsive or tetramer+ T cells had not yet been sequenced, and these experiments were ongoing.

The germline V gene yields SGHDT for CDR1 and YYEEEE for CDR2. The cysteine opens and the phenylalanine closes a CDR3 of 16 amino acids. Only the CDR3 DNA is retained, 48 bases long and in frame from the first base. This sequence uses TRBV5-6 and TRBJ2-2, with 8 middle bases fitting TRBD2. This TCR was recovered from a human donor with active COVID-19. The sequenced sample was blood. The DNA reads TGCGCCAGCAGCTTCACGGGTAGCGGGAACACCGGGGGGCTGTTTTTT. Its protein reads: CASSFTGSGNTGGLFF. With the rest looked up from the reference TRBV5-6 and TRBJ2-2 genes rather than sequenced, the full variable domain is DAGVTQSPTHLIKTRGQQVTLRCSPKSGHDTVSWYQQALGQGPQFIFQYYEEEERQRGNFPDRFSGHQFPNYSSELNVNALLLGDSALYLCASSFTGSGNTGGLFFGEGSRLTVL.